One and the same sample provided the 26 T cell receptor beta chains below, sequenced in a study of TIL therapy for anti-PD-1-resistant metastatic lung cancer. Sequencing used immunoSEQ v3. Some clones are missing from TCRdb's copy, which holds only in-frame ones; the method was immunoSEQ multiplex PCR. The sample holds under 6,500 clones; about 66% are singletons and the top ten take approximately 15%. As for time point: pre-treatment sample, taken before nivolumab and TIL therapy. Pleural nodules or supraclavicular lymph nodes made up most of the excised metastases sampled. This specimen was tumor tissue, taken at baseline. These receptors were obtained from a person between 25 and 80 years old with non-small cell lung cancer.

V gene TRBV6-4 combines with J gene TRBJ2-7; 8 bases agree with TRBD2. Germline V lookup: CDR1 MRHNA, CDR2 SNTAGT. The J segment lost 2 bases and the V segment lost 5 bases, leaving 14 bases of the junction unmatched. The length of the CDR3 is 17 residues. The CDR3 loop reads CASSPTGLVPPTYEQYV. The CDR3, as DNA: TGTGCCAGCAGTCCTACGGGACTAGTTCCCCCTACCTACGAGCAGTACGTC.

The J gene is TRBJ1-1, the V gene TRBV5-1; D may be TRBD1 (6 bases). CDR1 is SGHRS and CDR2 is YFSETQ in the germline V gene. The CDR3 extends over 17 amino acids. Trimming removed 1 base from V and 4 bases from J, with 20 bases in between. CDR3 nucleotide sequence: TGCGCCAGCAGCTTGTTTTTGGGGGGCGCGGTGGGCACTGAAGCTTTCTTT. Its translation: CASSLFLGGAVGTEAFF. Complete variable domain (other parts from reference TRBV5-1 and TRBJ1-1): KAGVTQTPRYLIKTRGQQVTLSCSPISGHRSVSWYQQTPGQGLQFLFEYFSETQRNKGNFPGRFSGRQFSNSRSEMNVSTLELGDSALYLCASSLFLGGAVGTEAFFGQGTRLTVV.

J is TRBJ2-4 and V is TRBV5-4; 9 nucleotides line up with TRBD1. Germline V gene data show CDR1 as SGHNT and CDR2 as YYREEE (reference sequence). There are 15 residues in the CDR3. V lost 3 bases, J lost 6 bases, and 7 bases stayed unmatched. The CDR3 DNA sequence: TGTGCCAGCAGCTCACCGACAGGGGGAGGAAACATTCAGTACTTC. Translating it yields CASSSPTGGGNIQYF.

Comment on this clone: The identical CDR3 is also encoded by other nucleotide sequences in the sample. The chain is built from TRBV5-1 and TRBJ2-2, with TRBD2 matching 10 bases. The CDR3 is made up of 16 amino acids. Germline V gives CDR1 SGHRS, CDR2 YFSETQ. Trimming cost V 4 bases and J 3 bases; bases outside gene matches: 6. This CDR3 reads CASSLRTSGDTGELFF. The CDR3 coding sequence is TGCGCCAGCAGCCTCCGGACTAGCGGTGACACCGGGGAGCTGTTTTTT.

J is TRBJ1-6 and V is TRBV2; D is possibly TRBD1 (6 bases). The CDR3 has 15 amino acids. The V gene's germline CDR1 is SNHLY and CDR2 FYNNEI. Trimming cost V 4 bases and J 10 bases, with 17 bases left between them. The CDR3 is CASSGGQGKVSPLHF. The CDR3, as DNA: TGTGCCAGCAGTGGAGGGCAGGGGAAGGTATCACCCCTCCACTTT.

The rearrangement uses TRBV7-9 and TRBJ1-1; D ambiguous. There are 12 residues in the CDR3. Germline V lookup: CDR1 SEHNR, CDR2 FQNEAQ (reference sequence). Trimming shortened V by 1 base and J by 7 bases, and 7 bases separated the two germline ends. The CDR3 reads CASSLGGDEAFF. CDR3 bases: TGTGCCAGCAGCTTAGGGGGAGATGAAGCTTTCTTT.

The chain combines TRBV4-3 with TRBJ1-4; D possibly corresponds to TRBD1 (5 bases). In germline, CDR1 is LGHNA, CDR2 YSLEER. This CDR3 comprises 16 residues. The V and J ends lost 0 bases and 2 bases respectively, with 10 bases between them. The CDR3 reads CASSQDPAGTNEKLFF. The DNA of the CDR3 is TGCGCCAGCAGCCAAGATCCGGCAGGGACTAATGAAAAACTGTTTTTT.

CDR3 bases: TGTGCCAGCTCAATAGTGCTCAGCTCCTACAATGAGCAGTTCTTC. Amino acids: CASSIVLSSYNEQFF. The chain combines TRBV13 with TRBJ2-1, with D unresolved. This CDR3 has 15 amino acids. The V end lost 8 bases, the J end lost 0 bases, and 14 bases lay between the germline ends. Germline loops: CDR1 PRHDT, CDR2 FYEKMQ (reference sequence).

The chain has TRBV30 and TRBJ1-1; maybe TRBD1 (5 bases). The germline V and J ends were trimmed by 3 bases and 4 bases, with 21 bases remaining between them. Germline V gene data show CDR1 as GTSNPN and CDR2 as SVGIG (reference sequence). The CDR3 runs to 16 residues. This chain's CDR3 is CAWSLTGVGRGTEAFF. For the CDR3, the DNA is TGTGCCTGGAGCCTCACAGGAGTAGGGCGGGGCACTGAAGCTTTCTTT.

The V and J genes are TRBV2 and TRBJ1-4, with TRBD1 identical over 8 bases. The CDR3 spans 13 residues. Germline loops: CDR1 SNHLY, CDR2 FYNNEI. Losses at the gene ends were 6 bases for V and 5 bases for J; bases not matched to a gene: 2. The CDR3 DNA reads as TGTGCCAGCAGCAGGACAGGGAATGAAAAACTGTTTTTT. Its protein is CASSRTGNEKLFF.

The chain links TRBV10-3 to TRBJ2-1; 8 nucleotides match TRBD2. V shed 6 bases and J 7 bases; nucleotides not matched to a gene: 8. The CDR3 is 14 amino acids. From germline, CDR1 is ENHRY and CDR2 SYGVKD. In nucleotides, the CDR3 is TGTGCCATCAGCCCCCATCAGCGGGAGAATGAGCAGTTCTTC. Translating gives CAISPHQRENEQFF.

The chain has TRBV5-1 and TRBJ1-5, with TRBD1 matching over 9 bases. The CDR3 is 14 residues long. V was pared by 5 bases and J by 5 bases, with 5 bases of the junction left unmatched. CDR1 SGHRS and CDR2 YFSETQ come from the germline V gene. In DNA, the CDR3 is TGCGCCAGCAGTTTTACAGGGGGCGATCAGCCCCAGCATTTT. Translating gives CASSFTGGDQPQHF.

CDR3 DNA sequence: TGCGCCAGCAGCCAGACAGGGGAAGAGACCCAGTACTTC. This gives the protein CASSQTGEETQYF. J is TRBJ2-5 and V is TRBV5-1; 8 nucleotides line up with TRBD1. This CDR3 has 13 residues. With 4 bases clipped from V and 3 bases from J, the junction kept 2 bases outside the gene matches. The V gene's germline CDR1 is SGHRS and CDR2 YFSETQ.

The gene calls are TRBV24-1 and TRBJ2-5, with D maybe TRBD1 (5 bases). Per germline, CDR1 KGHDR and CDR2 SFDVKD. The CDR3 spans 12 residues. V was shortened by 4 bases and J by 9 bases, with 11 bases between the two germline ends. The CDR3 spells CATSEPQGAQYF. CDR3 sequence (DNA): TGTGCCACCAGTGAACCTCAGGGTGCCCAGTACTTC.

The sample holds a few counts of this clone. The rearrangement uses TRBV3-1 (or the pseudogene TRBV3-2) and TRBJ1-1; the D gene is possibly TRBD1 (5 bases). This CDR3 spans 14 amino acids. V was shortened by 3 bases and J by 5 bases, with 13 bases between the two germline ends. Germline loops: CDR1 LGHDT, CDR2 YNNKEL (reference sequence). The CDR3 sequence: CASSQAGPRTEAFF. The CDR3 region has the DNA TGTGCCAGCAGCCAGGCGGGACCCCGAACTGAAGCTTTCTTT.

This rearrangement joins TRBV2 to TRBJ2-1; TRBD1 might be the D (6 bases). CDR1 SNHLY and CDR2 FYNNEI come from the germline V gene. The CDR3 spans 16 residues. V was clipped by 7 bases and J by 9 bases, with 25 bases between them. CDR3 sequence (DNA): TGTGCCAGCACTATGACAATGGGGGCTGGATGGGGTGAGCAGTTCTTC. This translates into CASTMTMGAGWGEQFF. The variable domain in full, completed from reference TRBV2 and TRBJ2-1, reads EPEVTQTPSHQVTQMGQEVILRCVPISNHLYFYWYRQILGQKVEFLVSFYNNEISEKSEIFDDQFSVERPDGSNFTLKIRSTKLEDSAMYFCASTMTMGAGWGEQFFGPGTRLTVL.

This clone turned up a few times. The chain employs TRBV5-1 and TRBJ2-2; no clear D gene. CDR3 size: 15 residues. The V end was cut by 0 bases, the J end by 1 base, with 7 bases between. The germline CDR1 and CDR2 sequences are SGHRS and YFSETQ. The CDR3, as DNA: TGCGCCAGCAGCTTGGTTTTGGGGAACACCGGGGAGCTGTTTTTT. Its protein product is CASSLVLGNTGELFF. Variable domain in full (rest from reference TRBV5-1 and TRBJ2-2): KAGVTQTPRYLIKTRGQQVTLSCSPISGHRSVSWYQQTPGQGLQFLFEYFSETQRNKGNFPGRFSGRQFSNSRSEMNVSTLELGDSALYLCASSLVLGNTGELFFGEGSRLTVL.

The V and J genes are TRBV6-5 and TRBJ2-1; 7 bases are a match to TRBD2. The CDR3 loop spans 15 amino acids. Per germline, CDR1 MNHEY and CDR2 SVGAGI. The V gene end was trimmed by 7 bases and the J gene end by 8 bases; junction bases not matched to a gene: 14. CDR3 protein: CASNWRPGGFYEQFF. The CDR3 coding sequence is TGTGCCAGCAACTGGCGACCGGGGGGTTTCTATGAGCAGTTCTTC.

This chain joins TRBV5-1 and TRBJ1-1; a weak D match, TRBD1 (5 bases). The germline V gene encodes CDR1 SGHRS and CDR2 YFSETQ. V was pared by 4 bases and J by 3 bases, with 13 bases between. The CDR3 contains 14 residues. In nucleotides, the CDR3 is TGCGCCAGCAGCCGGGGCAGTACTGACACTGAAGCTTTCTTT. This gives the protein CASSRGSTDTEAFF.

This rearrangement joins TRBV7-9 to TRBJ2-4; TRBD1 agrees at 8 bases. CDR1 and CDR2 (germline): SEHNR, FQNEAQ (reference sequence). The V segment lost 7 bases and the J segment 8 bases; nucleotides outside the gene matches: 4. This CDR3 contains 12 residues. The CDR3 bases are TGTGCCAGCACCTCGACAGGGGACATTCAGTACTTC. It yields the protein CASTSTGDIQYF.

The genes are TRBV6-1 and TRBJ2-1, with TRBD1 matching 7 bases. This CDR3 is 14 amino acids long. The trim removed 3 bases at V and 4 bases at J, leaving 3 bases unmatched. Germline V gives CDR1 MNHNS, CDR2 SASEGT. CDR3 amino acids: CASSEIQGYNEQFF. CDR3 DNA sequence: TGTGCCAGCAGTGAGATACAGGGGTACAATGAGCAGTTCTTC.

The J gene is TRBJ2-7, the V gene TRBV6-5; D might be TRBD2 (6 bases). V gave up 5 bases and J gave up 6 bases, with 14 bases separating them. The germline V gene encodes CDR1 MNHEY and CDR2 SVGAGI. This CDR3 comprises 13 residues. CDR3 in DNA: TGTGCCAGCAGTCGAGAATGGAGGGGCGAGCAGTACGTC. Its protein product is CASSREWRGEQYV.

This chain connects TRBV10-3 to TRBJ1-6, with D possibly matching TRBD1 (5 bases). Germline V gives CDR1 ENHRY, CDR2 SYGVKD. This CDR3 spans 14 amino acids. The V and J ends lost 7 bases and 8 bases respectively, with 15 bases between them. The CDR3 region has the DNA TGTGCCATCACTGAACAGGCGCTGGATTCACCCCTCCACTTT. This encodes CAITEQALDSPLHF.

Only a few counts were recorded for this clone. The chain joins TRBV27 to TRBJ1-2, with TRBD1 identical over 10 bases. With 0 bases clipped from V and 4 bases from J, the junction kept 2 bases outside the gene matches. The CDR3 runs 15 residues. Germline values: CDR1 MNHEY, CDR2 SMNVEV (reference sequence). The CDR3 loop reads CASSLSGQGGYGYTF. As DNA, the CDR3 is TGTGCCAGCAGTTTATCAGGACAGGGGGGCTATGGCTACACCTTC.

This clone was counted between two and nine times. The gene calls are TRBV9 and TRBJ1-6, with a possible D match to TRBD1 (6 bases). V was cut by 0 bases and J by 8 bases, with 12 bases left in between. The germline CDR1 and CDR2 sequences are SGDLS and YYNGEE. The CDR3 extends over 15 amino acids. CDR3 amino acids: CASSVVGGIDSPLHF. CDR3 coding DNA: TGTGCCAGCAGCGTAGTAGGGGGTATAGATTCACCCCTCCACTTT.

The genes are TRBV14 and TRBJ1-2, with 8 nucleotides matching TRBD1. V trimming: 3 bases; J trimming: 8 bases; junction bases outside the gene matches: 5. This CDR3 is built from 13 residues. Germline lookup yields CDR1 SGHDN and CDR2 FVKESK. CDR3 sequence: CASSHWTGQGYTF. The CDR3 DNA is TGTGCCAGCAGCCACTGGACAGGGCAGGGCTACACCTTC. Full variable domain (missing parts from reference TRBV14 and TRBJ1-2): EAGVTQFPSHSVIEKGQTVTLRCDPISGHDNLYWYRRVMGKEIKFLLHFVKESKQDESGMPNNRFLAERTGGTYSTLKVQPAELEDSGVYFCASSHWTGQGYTFGSGTRLTVV.